Listed here are 14 T cell receptor beta chains from one sample, sequenced in a study of T cells in narcolepsy. Repertoires were generated with immunoSEQ multiplex PCR, while TCRdb's copy carries only in-frame clones and drops some. The sample yields some 17,000 clones, just under 75% seen once. Material for sequencing was CD45RA- memory CD8+ T cells from PBMCs. The source of these receptors is a human donor with narcolepsy.

The chain employs TRBV7-8 and TRBJ2-1; 9 bases fit TRBD2. Germline loops: CDR1 SGHVS, CDR2 FQNEAQ. CDR3 length equals 16 residues. J lost 0 bases, V lost 5 bases, and 5 bases had no gene match. The chain's CDR3 is CASSPAGGSSYNEQFF. The CDR3 region has the DNA TGTGCCAGCAGCCCAGCGGGAGGCAGCTCCTACAATGAGCAGTTCTTC.

This rearrangement joins TRBV6-5 to TRBJ2-1; 10 bases align to TRBD2. Trimming cost V 2 bases and J 8 bases; bases outside gene matches: 9. Germline assignment: CDR1 MNHEY and CDR2 SVGAGI. This CDR3 has 16 residues. CDR3 DNA sequence: TGTGCCAGCAGTTACGGTACTAGCGGGATAGCGGATGAGCAGTTCTTC. It yields the protein CASSYGTSGIADEQFF.

The chain combines TRBV5-4 with TRBJ1-5; 8 nucleotides match TRBD1. In germline, CDR1 is SGHNT, CDR2 YYREEE (reference sequence). This CDR3 region has 15 residues. V shed 4 bases and J 4 bases; nucleotides not matched to a gene: 7. The CDR3: CASSQDRGGNQPQHF. The DNA of the CDR3 is TGTGCCAGCAGCCAAGACAGGGGCGGGAATCAGCCCCAGCATTTT.

The J gene is TRBJ1-1, the V gene TRBV6-5, with D perhaps TRBD1 (5 bases). This CDR3 has 16 residues. The V and J ends lost 0 bases and 1 base respectively, with 12 bases between them. Germline-derived CDR1 and CDR2 are MNHEY and SVGAGI. CDR3 nucleotide sequence: TGTGCCAGCAGTTACTCGAGCACAGGAACGAACACTGAAGCTTTCTTT. Translated: CASSYSSTGTNTEAFF.

This clone appeared a few times. The chain links TRBV19 to TRBJ2-1; 10 bases agree with TRBD2. The ends lost 7 bases at V and 7 bases at J; junction bases unmatched: 10. Germline lookup yields CDR1 LNHDA and CDR2 SQIVND (reference sequence). This CDR3 spans 15 amino acids. The CDR3 nucleotides are TGTGCCAGTAATCCAGCGGGAGGGCAAATGAATGAGCAGTTCTTC. Translated, it gives CASNPAGGQMNEQFF.

This clone was seen only a few times. CDR3 amino acids: CASSWTGTGTYEQYF. The CDR3 DNA is TGTGCCAGCAGTTGGACGGGGACAGGGACATACGAGCAGTACTTC. The J gene is TRBJ2-7, the V gene TRBV27, with 9 bases aligning to TRBD1. Trimming cost V 4 bases and J 4 bases; bases outside gene matches: 8. The CDR3 is made up of 15 amino acids. Germline CDR1 is MNHEY and CDR2 is SMNVEV (reference sequence).

J is TRBJ2-3 and V is TRBV4-1; D might be TRBD1 or TRBD2, each matching 6 bases. The germline V and J ends were trimmed by 2 bases and 3 bases, with 9 bases remaining between them. Germline-derived CDR1 and CDR2 are MGHRA and YSYEKL. CDR3 length equals 14 residues. The CDR3 here is CASSQRGGTDTQYF. CDR3 in DNA: TGCGCCAGCAGCCAAAGAGGGGGGACAGATACGCAGTATTTT.

The chain employs TRBV7-8 and TRBJ1-1; TRBD1 aligns across 7 bases. Germline CDR1 is SGHVS and CDR2 is FQNEAQ. Germline trimming cut 5 bases from V and 0 bases from J; bases unmatched to any gene: 6. This CDR3 region has 15 residues. DNA of the CDR3: TGTGCCAGCAGCCTCCTCGGGACAGTGAACACTGAAGCTTTCTTT. Translation gives CASSLLGTVNTEAFF.

The chain has TRBV15 and TRBJ2-7, with TRBD2 matching 7 bases. Germline assignment: CDR1 LNHNV and CDR2 YYDKDF (reference sequence). J was trimmed by 2 bases and V by 6 bases; bases with no gene match: 7. This CDR3 is 14 amino acids long. The DNA of the CDR3 is TGTGCCACCAGGGAGGGAGGGGTTCCCTACGAGCAGTACTTC. Amino acid sequence: CATREGGVPYEQYF.

This clone came up a few times. This chain joins TRBV5-6 and TRBJ1-6; D gene ambiguous. V lost 0 bases and J 2 bases, leaving 6 bases between the germline ends. Germline CDR1 is SGHDT and CDR2 is YYEEEE. The CDR3 is 15 amino acids. The DNA for the CDR3 is TGTGCCAGCAGCTTGGGTACCACCTATAATTCACCCCTCCACTTT. Its protein is CASSLGTTYNSPLHF.

The chain combines TRBV6-5 with TRBJ1-5, with a tentative D call TRBD1 (6 bases). This CDR3 is built from 13 residues. The germline V gene has CDR1 MNHEY and CDR2 SVGAGI. V was cut by 6 bases and J by 4 bases, with 10 bases left in between. CDR3 coding DNA: TGTGCCAGCAGCTTAGGACAGAATCAGCCCCAGCATTTT. Its translation: CASSLGQNQPQHF.

The rearrangement uses TRBV7-9 and TRBJ1-1, with D perhaps matching TRBD1 (6 bases). This CDR3 is built from 14 residues. Between the trimmed V and J ends, which lost 0 bases and 8 bases, there was a span of 13 bases. Germline V gene lookup returns CDR1 SEHNR and CDR2 FQNEAQ (reference sequence). CDR3 sequence (DNA): TGTGCCAGCAGCTTAGCATCTACCGGGACAGAAGCTTTCTTT. Translating gives CASSLASTGTEAFF.

The V gene is TRBV2, the J gene TRBJ1-2; D is perhaps TRBD1 (6 bases). V shed 6 bases and J shed 8 bases, with 16 bases lying between them. The CDR3 length is 13 residues. Germline CDR1 and CDR2: SNHLY and FYNNEI. Here the CDR3 DNA reads TGTGCCAGCAGCCCCTTTGAGGGGGGGGGCTACACCTTC. As protein: CASSPFEGGGYTF. Supplemented by reference TRBV2 and TRBJ1-2, the full variable domain reads EPEVTQTPSHQVTQMGQEVILRCVPISNHLYFYWYRQILGQKVEFLVSFYNNEISEKSEIFDDQFSVERPDGSNFTLKIRSTKLEDSAMYFCASSPFEGGGYTFGSGTRLTVV.

As concerns this clone: With a far larger clone one base away, a read error is the likely cause. The genes are TRBV7-2 and TRBJ1-1; D ambiguous. The CDR3 has 12 residues. V lost 9 bases, J lost 4 bases, and 12 bases lay in between. Germline CDR1 SGHTA, CDR2 FQGNSA. CDR3 DNA: TGTGCCAGGAGCCGCAGAGGCACTGAAGCTTTCTTT. Its protein is CARSRRGTEAFF. Filled out from reference TRBV7-2 and TRBJ1-1, the complete variable domain reads GAGVSQSPSNKVTEKGKDVELRCDPISGHTALYWYRQSLGQGLEFLIYFQGNSAPDKSGLPSDRFSAERTGGSVSTLTIQRTQQEDSAVYLCARSRRGTEAFFGQGTRLTVV.